The 2 T cell receptor beta chains below were found in one sample sequenced in a study of early T cells in non-severe SARS-CoV-2 infection. TCRdb recomputed calls from the 5' RACE reads with MiXCR, one row per CDR3 protein. The sample records almost 45,000 distinct CDR3 sequences, 6% to 6.5% being singletons. Sequencing was carried out using whole blood. These receptors were obtained from an adult who was a healthcare worker with PCR-confirmed SARS-CoV-2 infection or an uninfected control (not recorded which).

This clonotype was seen more than once but under ten times. The chain couples TRBV5-4 to TRBJ2-1; TRBD2 might be the D (6 bases). CDR1 is SGHNT, CDR2 YYREEE, per germline (reference sequence). Trimming cost V 4 bases and J 10 bases, with 21 bases left between them. The CDR3 runs 15 residues. This CDR3 is CASSRDRDLIREQFF. The CDR3 DNA reads as TGTGCCAGCAGCAGAGACCGGGACTTAATTAGGGAGCAGTTCTTC. Based on the CDR3 plus reference TRBV5-4 and TRBJ2-1, the full variable domain is ETGVTQSPTHLIKTRGQQVTLRCSSQSGHNTVSWYQQALGQGPQFIFQYYREEENGRGNFPPRFSGLQFPNYSSELNVNALELDDSALYLCASSRDRDLIREQFFGPGTRLTVL.

This clonotype turned up a few times. The chain is built from TRBV6-6 and TRBJ2-1; maybe TRBD1 (5 bases). Trimming removed 2 bases at V and 5 bases at J, with 7 bases between. The CDR3 is 13 amino acids. The germline CDR1 and CDR2 sequences are MNHNY and SVGAGI (reference sequence). In DNA form, the CDR3 reads TGTGCCAGCAGTTACGGACAAAACAATGAGCAGTTCTTC. This codes for CASSYGQNNEQFF.